This is a list of T cell receptor beta chains from one sample in a study of cytomegalovirus exposure and HLA in healthy donors. The method was immunoSEQ multiplex PCR; TCRdb's version includes in-frame clones alone and lacks a portion of them. The data show about 140,000 clones, with around three quarters seen just once and 2% to 2.5% held by the top ten. The sequencing sample was made of PBMCs. These receptor sequences come from a woman between 18 and 29 years old in good health and CMV-seropositive. CDR3s include the opening cysteine and the closing phenylalanine or tryptophan. The order of the fields is D gene, V gene, clone size, J gene, CDR3 DNA, CDR3 protein. The D gene is left open where the match is weak. Expanded clones are given a class, and other clones once, few, many or no size at all.

d_gene: TRBD2; v_gene: TRBV5-1; abundance: -; j_gene: TRBJ2-7; CDR3nt: TGCGCCAGCAGCTCATCAGCGGGGGGCTCCTACGAGCAGTACTTC; CDR3aa: CASSSSAGGSYEQYF
d_gene: TRBD1; v_gene: TRBV9; abundance: few; j_gene: TRBJ1-2; CDR3nt: TGTGCCAGCAGTGAGAATCAGGGGGTAGCTGGCTACACCTTC; CDR3aa: CASSENQGVAGYTF
d_gene: -; v_gene: TRBV9; abundance: -; j_gene: TRBJ1-3; CDR3nt: TGTGCCAGCAGCGTGTCCAGTCTCTCTGGAAACACCATATATTTT; CDR3aa: CASSVSSLSGNTIYF
d_gene: TRBD1; v_gene: TRBV19; abundance: -; j_gene: TRBJ2-4; CDR3nt: TGTGCCAGTAGTATAGATGGGACAGGGCCCAAAAACATTCAGTACTTC; CDR3aa: CASSIDGTGPKNIQYF
d_gene: TRBD1; v_gene: TRBV28; abundance: -; j_gene: TRBJ1-1; CDR3nt: TGTGCCAGCAGCCCGGACAGGGGGAGGTGGGGCACTGAAGCTTTCTTT; CDR3aa: CASSPDRGRWGTEAFF
d_gene: -; v_gene: TRBV4-1; abundance: -; j_gene: TRBJ2-3; CDR3nt: TGCGCCAGCAGCCAGTCGGCAGGTCTCACAGATACGCAGTATTTT; CDR3aa: CASSQSAGLTDTQYF
d_gene: -; v_gene: TRBV29-1; abundance: -; j_gene: TRBJ2-3; CDR3nt: TGCAGCATTAGACCAGGTACAGATACGCAGTATTTT; CDR3aa: CSIRPGTDTQYF
d_gene: TRBD1; v_gene: TRBV18; abundance: -; j_gene: TRBJ1-4; CDR3nt: TGTGCCAGCTCCTTCGCCAGGGGGCGTGAAAAACTGTTTTTT; CDR3aa: CASSFARGREKLFF
d_gene: TRBD2; v_gene: TRBV5-1; abundance: -; j_gene: TRBJ2-2; CDR3nt: TGCGCCAGCAGCTTTGCGAGGCTAGCGGGGGTGCGAACCAGGGAGCTGTTTTTT; CDR3aa: CASSFARLAGVRTRELFF
d_gene: TRBD2; v_gene: TRBV29-1; abundance: few; j_gene: TRBJ2-1; CDR3nt: TGCAGCGTTGAGCAGCTAGCGGGGGGACCCCAGCGCAATGAGCAGTTCTTC; CDR3aa: CSVEQLAGGPQRNEQFF
d_gene: -; v_gene: TRBV21-1; abundance: few; j_gene: TRBJ1-1; CDR3nt: TGTGCCAGCAGCTTTCGGACAGGGGGCCGCACTGAAGCTTTCTTT; CDR3aa: CASSFRTGGRTEAFF
d_gene: TRBD2; v_gene: TRBV11-2; abundance: -; j_gene: TRBJ2-7; CDR3nt: TGTGCCAGCAGCTTAGGTATACGGTCTAGCGGGGGAATAAGCGAGCAGTACTTC; CDR3aa: CASSLGIRSSGGISEQYF
d_gene: -; v_gene: TRBV6-5; abundance: -; j_gene: TRBJ1-1; CDR3nt: TGTGCCAGCAGTTATAGCTCCACTGTAGCTTTCTTT; CDR3aa: CASSYSSTVAFF
d_gene: TRBD1; v_gene: TRBV19; abundance: -; j_gene: TRBJ1-2; CDR3nt: TGTGCCAGTAGTATAGGGGACAGCTATGGCTACACCTTC; CDR3aa: CASSIGDSYGYTF